This T cell receptor (beta chain) originates from a study of Ad26.COV2.S vaccination and SARS-CoV-2 variants. Across the whole study: Ad26.COV2.S was injected intramuscularly once or twice, 56 days apart.

Germline V lookup: CDR1 SNHLY, CDR2 FYNNEI. This CDR3 comprises 14 residues. Deletions cut 3 bases from V and 6 bases from J, with 12 bases between. This clone was counted between two and nine times. What it binds is not known. The protocol was immunoSEQ multiplex PCR, while the TCRdb copy is restricted to in-frame clones and leaves out a portion. The table has about 440,000 clones, roughly 85% seen once. Described treatment: roughly 20 received Ad26.COV2.S at low or high dose, single or two shots; 5 received placebo; per-sample allocation not given. Each sample was drawn 63 days after the first injection (of vaccine or placebo). Study-wide results and caveats: Vaccine recipients surpassed placebo recipients in spike-specific TCR breadth. Once vaccination had occurred, spike-specific CD8+ and CD4+ T cell responses reportedly showed substantial breadth.

The source material was peripheral blood, sampled in a trial of Ad26.COV2.S vaccine versus placebo. This chain connects TRBV2 to TRBJ2-1; possible D gene TRBD1, 5 bases. The source of this sequence is a person aged 18 to 59 who received the Ad26.COV2.S COVID-19 vaccine or a placebo. This CDR3 is CASSEQGPSNEQFF. CDR3 DNA sequence: TGTGCCAGCAGTGAGCAGGGTCCCTCCAATGAGCAGTTCTTC.